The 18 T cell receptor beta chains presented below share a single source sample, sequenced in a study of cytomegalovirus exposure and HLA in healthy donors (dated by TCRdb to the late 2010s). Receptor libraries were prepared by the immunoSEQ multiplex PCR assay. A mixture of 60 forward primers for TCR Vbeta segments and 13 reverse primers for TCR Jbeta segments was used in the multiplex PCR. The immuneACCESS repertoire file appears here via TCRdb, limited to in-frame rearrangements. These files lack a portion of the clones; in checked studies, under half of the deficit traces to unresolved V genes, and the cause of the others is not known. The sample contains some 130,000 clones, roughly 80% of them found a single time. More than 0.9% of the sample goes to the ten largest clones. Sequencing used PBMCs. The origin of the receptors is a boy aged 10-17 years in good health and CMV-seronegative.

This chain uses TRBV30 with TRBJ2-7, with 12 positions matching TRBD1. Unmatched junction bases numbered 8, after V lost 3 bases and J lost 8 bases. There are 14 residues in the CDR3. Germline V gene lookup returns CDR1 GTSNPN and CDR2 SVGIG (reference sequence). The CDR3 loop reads CAWRPGQGAVKQYF. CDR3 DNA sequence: TGTGCCTGGAGGCCGGGACAGGGGGCTGTCAAGCAGTACTTC.

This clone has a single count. The CDR3 sequence is CASSFEETGELFF. CDR3 nucleotides: TGTGCCAGCAGCTTCGAGGAGACCGGGGAGCTGTTTTTT. The gene calls are TRBV7-9 and TRBJ2-2, with unresolved D. The CDR3 spans 13 residues. Deletions cut 3 bases from V and 5 bases from J, with 7 bases between. Germline lookup yields CDR1 SEHNR and CDR2 FQNEAQ (reference sequence).

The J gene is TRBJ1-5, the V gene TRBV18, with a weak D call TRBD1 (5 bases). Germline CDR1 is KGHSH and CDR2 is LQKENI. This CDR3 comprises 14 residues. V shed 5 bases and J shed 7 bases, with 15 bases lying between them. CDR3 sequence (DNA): TGTGCCAGCTCAGGGGCAGGTAGTAGGCAGCCCCAGCATTTT. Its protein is CASSGAGSRQPQHF. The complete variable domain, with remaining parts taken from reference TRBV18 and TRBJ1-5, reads NAGVMQNPRHLVRRRGQEARLRCSPMKGHSHVYWYRQLPEEGLKFMVYLQKENIIDESGMPKERFSAEFPKEGPSILRIQQVVRGDSAAYFCASSGAGSRQPQHFGDGTRLSIL.

CDR3 protein: CASSYLTGVDEQYF. CDR3 DNA sequence: TGTGCCAGCAGTTACTTGACAGGGGTCGACGAGCAGTACTTC. This chain joins TRBV6-6 and TRBJ2-7; 8 nucleotides align to TRBD1. CDR1 MNHNY and CDR2 SVGAGI come from the germline V gene (reference sequence). V was clipped by 1 base and J by 5 bases; unmatched bases: 4. CDR3 length: 14 amino acids.

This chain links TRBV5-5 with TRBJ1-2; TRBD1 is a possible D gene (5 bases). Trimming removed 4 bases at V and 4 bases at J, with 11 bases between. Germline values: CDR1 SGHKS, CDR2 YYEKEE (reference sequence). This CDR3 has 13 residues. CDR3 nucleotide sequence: TGTGCCAGCAGCGAAGACAGCGTCTATGGCTACACCTTC. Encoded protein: CASSEDSVYGYTF.

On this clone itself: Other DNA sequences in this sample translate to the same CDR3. CDR3 protein: CASAGGYNEQFF. The CDR3 region has the DNA TGTGCCTCCGCGGGAGGGTACAATGAGCAGTTCTTC. This chain links TRBV30 with TRBJ2-1; 9 bases align to TRBD2. In germline, CDR1 is GTSNPN, CDR2 SVGIG (reference sequence). CDR3 length: 12 amino acids. The junction had 2 bases not matched to a gene; V was cut back by 7 bases and J by 4 bases.

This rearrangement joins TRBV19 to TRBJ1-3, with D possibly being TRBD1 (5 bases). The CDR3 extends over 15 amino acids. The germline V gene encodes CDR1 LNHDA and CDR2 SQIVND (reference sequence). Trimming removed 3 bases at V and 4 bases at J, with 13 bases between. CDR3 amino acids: CASSMGGTGGNTIYF. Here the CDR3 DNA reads TGTGCCAGTAGTATGGGGGGGACTGGCGGAAACACCATATATTTT.

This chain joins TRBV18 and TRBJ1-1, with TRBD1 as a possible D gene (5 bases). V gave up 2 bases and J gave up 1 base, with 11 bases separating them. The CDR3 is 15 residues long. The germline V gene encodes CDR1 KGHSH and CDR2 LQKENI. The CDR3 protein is CASSPGGAGNTEAFF. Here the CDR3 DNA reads TGTGCCAGCTCACCAGGCGGGGCCGGGAACACTGAAGCTTTCTTT.

This CDR3 is CASRDRGKVEQFF. CDR3 bases: TGTGCCAGCCGGGACAGGGGGAAGGTTGAGCAGTTCTTC. The chain employs TRBV19 and TRBJ2-1; 11 bases line up with TRBD1. Germline lookup yields CDR1 LNHDA and CDR2 SQIVND (reference sequence). Trimming cost V 9 bases and J 9 bases; bases outside gene matches: 7. The CDR3 extends over 13 amino acids.

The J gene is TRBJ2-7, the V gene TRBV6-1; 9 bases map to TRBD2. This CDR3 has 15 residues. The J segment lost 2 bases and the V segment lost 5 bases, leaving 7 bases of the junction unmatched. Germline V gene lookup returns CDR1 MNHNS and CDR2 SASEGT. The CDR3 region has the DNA TGTGCCAGCAGTATTCGTACTAGCGGGCCCTACGAGCAGTACTTC. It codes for CASSIRTSGPYEQYF.

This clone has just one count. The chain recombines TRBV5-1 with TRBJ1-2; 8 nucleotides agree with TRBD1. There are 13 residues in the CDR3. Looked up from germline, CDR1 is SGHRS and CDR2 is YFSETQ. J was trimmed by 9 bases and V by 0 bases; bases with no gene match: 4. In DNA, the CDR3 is TGCGCCAGCAGCTTGGCCGGGACAGGAAGCTACACCTTC. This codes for CASSLAGTGSYTF.

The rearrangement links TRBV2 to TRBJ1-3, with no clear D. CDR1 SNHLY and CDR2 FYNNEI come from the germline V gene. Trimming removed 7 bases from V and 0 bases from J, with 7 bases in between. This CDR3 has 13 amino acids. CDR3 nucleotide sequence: TGTGCCAGCACACGGAGCTCTGGAAACACCATATATTTT. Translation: CASTRSSGNTIYF.

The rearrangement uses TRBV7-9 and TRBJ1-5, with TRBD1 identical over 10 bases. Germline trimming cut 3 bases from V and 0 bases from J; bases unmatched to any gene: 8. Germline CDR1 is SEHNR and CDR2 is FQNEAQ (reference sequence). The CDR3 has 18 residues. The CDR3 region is CASSFRDRGVYSNQPQHF. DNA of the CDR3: TGTGCCAGCAGCTTCCGGGACAGGGGAGTATATAGCAATCAGCCCCAGCATTTT.

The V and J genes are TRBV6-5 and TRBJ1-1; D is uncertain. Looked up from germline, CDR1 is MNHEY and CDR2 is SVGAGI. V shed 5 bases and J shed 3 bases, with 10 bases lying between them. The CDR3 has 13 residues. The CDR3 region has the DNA TGTGCCAGCAGTACGGACGGGGACACTGAAGCTTTCTTT. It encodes CASSTDGDTEAFF.

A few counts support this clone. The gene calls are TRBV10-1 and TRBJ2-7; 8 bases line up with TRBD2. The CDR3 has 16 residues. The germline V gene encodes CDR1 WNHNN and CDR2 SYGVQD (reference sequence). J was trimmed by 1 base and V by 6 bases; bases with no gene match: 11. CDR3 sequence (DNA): TGCGCCAGCAGCGTGATCGGCGGGAGGAATTCCTACGAGCAGTACTTC. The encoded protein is CASSVIGGRNSYEQYF.

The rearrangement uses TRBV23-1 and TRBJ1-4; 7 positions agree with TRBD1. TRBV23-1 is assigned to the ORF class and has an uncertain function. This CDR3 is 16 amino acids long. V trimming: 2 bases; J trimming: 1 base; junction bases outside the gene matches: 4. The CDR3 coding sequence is TGCGCCAGCAGTCAACCGGACAGGAGAACTAATGAAAAACTGTTTTTT. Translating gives CASSQPDRRTNEKLFF.

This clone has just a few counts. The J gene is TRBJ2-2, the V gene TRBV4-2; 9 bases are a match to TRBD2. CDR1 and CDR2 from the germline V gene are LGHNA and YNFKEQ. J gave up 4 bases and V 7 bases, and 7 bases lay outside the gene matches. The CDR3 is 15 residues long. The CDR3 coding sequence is TGTGCCAGCAAAGTGGGCGGGAGGGCCACCGGGGAGCTGTTTTTT. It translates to CASKVGGRATGELFF.

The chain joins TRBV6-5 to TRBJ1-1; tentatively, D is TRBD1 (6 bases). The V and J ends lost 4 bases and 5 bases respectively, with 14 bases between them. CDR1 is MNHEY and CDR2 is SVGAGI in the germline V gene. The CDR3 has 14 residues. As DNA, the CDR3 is TGTGCCAGCAGTTCCTCCCAGGGGTGGACTGAAGCTTTCTTT. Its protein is CASSSSQGWTEAFF.